This TCR beta chain appears in the sequencing data of a study of blood T cell repertoires in COVID-19. Overall study context: The United States, Italy and Spain supplied acute and convalescent COVID-19 samples.

Trimming took off 6 bases at V and 0 bases at J, with 12 bases between the two ends. CDR3 length: 16 residues. Germline V lookup: CDR1 SGHNT, CDR2 YENEEA. Original data processing: Reference gene primer amplification yielded estimated nucleated cell counts. Repertoires were generated with immunoSEQ multiplex PCR, while TCRdb's copy carries only in-frame clones and drops some. The V and J calls and clone size were taken over from that table, and D and trimming were inferred from the DNA. The sample shows about 120,000 clones, roughly 82% of them seen only once. This receptor was identified in a human donor in a cohort sampled during active COVID-19. The V gene is TRBV11-3, the J gene TRBJ1-6; D gene uncertain. The source material was peripheral blood. CDR3 protein: CASSMWASSYNSPLHF. The CDR3 DNA reads TGTGCCAGCAGTATGTGGGCCAGCTCCTATAATTCACCCCTCCACTTT.